Shown below are 10 T cell receptor beta chains from a single sample sequenced in a study of blood T cell repertoires in COVID-19. TCRdb's copy holds only in-frame clones and misses some; the assay was immunoSEQ multiplex PCR. This sample has more than 60,000 clones, with about nine tenths found just once. The specimen sequenced was peripheral blood. All receptors come from a woman in her fifties or sixties with active or convalescent COVID-19.

The rearrangement joins TRBV28 to TRBJ1-2; 8 bases fit TRBD1. V trimming: 6 bases; J trimming: 8 bases; junction bases outside the gene matches: 11. Germline values: CDR1 MDHEN, CDR2 SYDVKM. The CDR3 length is 14 residues. The CDR3, as DNA: TGTGCCAGCAGCTATTCGACGACAGGGGTCGGCTACACCTTC. It translates to CASSYSTTGVGYTF.

This clone has only one observation. The genes are TRBV10-3 and TRBJ1-6; 9 bases fit TRBD1. Looked up from germline, CDR1 is ENHRY and CDR2 is SYGVKD. This CDR3 is 15 amino acids long. With 5 bases clipped from V and 7 bases from J, the junction kept 6 bases outside the gene matches. This CDR3 is CAISSSDRGNSPLHF. The DNA of the CDR3 is TGTGCCATCAGTTCCTCGGACAGGGGCAATTCACCCCTCCACTTT.

The chain couples TRBV7-9 to TRBJ2-1, with 11 positions matching TRBD1. V trimming: 3 bases; J trimming: 8 bases; junction bases outside the gene matches: 6. Germline V gene sequence: CDR1 SEHNR, CDR2 FQNEAQ (reference sequence). The CDR3 totals 15 residues. The CDR3 here is CASSLRTGGGDEQFF. The CDR3 DNA follows: TGTGCCAGCAGCTTGAGGACAGGGGGCGGGGATGAGCAGTTCTTC.

This sequence joins TRBV9 and TRBJ2-1; 14 bases line up with TRBD2. Trimming cost V 2 bases and J 7 bases; bases outside gene matches: 5. The V gene's germline CDR1 is SGDLS and CDR2 YYNGEE. This CDR3 contains 16 residues. The CDR3 spells CASSVSRTSGRNEQFF. For the CDR3, the DNA is TGTGCCAGCAGCGTCTCGCGGACTAGCGGGAGGAATGAGCAGTTCTTC. Based on the CDR3 plus reference TRBV9 and TRBJ2-1, the full variable domain is DSGVTQTPKHLITATGQRVTLRCSPRSGDLSVYWYQQSLDQGLQFLIQYYNGEERAKGNILERFSAQQFPDLHSELNLSSLELGDSALYFCASSVSRTSGRNEQFFGPGTRLTVL.

For the CDR3, the DNA is TGTGCCAGCAGTGTTTGGGCCAAACTGCGCACTGAAGCTTTCTTT. Its translation: CASSVWAKLRTEAFF. The chain recombines TRBV2 with TRBJ1-1; D not certain. V lost 4 bases to trimming and J lost 4 bases, with 16 bases between them. CDR1 is SNHLY and CDR2 is FYNNEI in the germline V gene. The CDR3 is 15 amino acids.

The CDR3 loop reads CASSPPAREKLFF. The CDR3 DNA sequence: TGTGCCAGCTCACCACCGGCCCGTGAAAAACTGTTTTTT. This chain links TRBV18 with TRBJ1-4, with D hard to call. CDR1 KGHSH and CDR2 LQKENI come from the germline V gene. Trimming stripped 0 bases from V and 7 bases from J, with 6 bases between. The CDR3 is 13 residues long.

The rearrangement joins TRBV2 to TRBJ1-2; D gene ambiguous. This CDR3 is 15 amino acids long. The germline V and J ends were trimmed by 3 bases and 5 bases, with 16 bases remaining between them. Germline CDR1 and CDR2: SNHLY and FYNNEI. CDR3 coding DNA: TGTGCCAGCAGTGATCCGGCGGGAGCCTCATATGGCTACACCTTC. It translates to CASSDPAGASYGYTF.

V and J are TRBV27 and TRBJ2-3; TRBD2 aligns across 10 bases. The V segment lost 4 bases and the J segment 3 bases; nucleotides outside the gene matches: 7. Germline-derived CDR1 and CDR2 are MNHEY and SMNVEV (reference sequence). The CDR3 spans 16 residues. The CDR3 protein is CASSSLGLAETDTQYF. The CDR3 nucleotides read TGTGCCAGCAGTTCCCTAGGACTAGCGGAAACAGATACGCAGTATTTT.

This clone has a single count. The chain employs TRBV30 and TRBJ1-2; 7 bases agree with TRBD1. The J segment lost 6 bases and the V segment lost 5 bases, leaving 3 bases of the junction unmatched. The CDR3 covers 11 residues. CDR1 and CDR2 (germline): GTSNPN, SVGIG (reference sequence). The CDR3 reads CAWLRGDGYTF. The CDR3 DNA follows: TGTGCCTGGCTCAGGGGGGATGGCTACACCTTC.

V is TRBV24-1 and J is TRBJ2-3; 8 positions agree with TRBD2. J lost 3 bases, V lost 3 bases, and 1 base had no gene match. This CDR3 contains 14 residues. Germline CDR1 is KGHDR and CDR2 is SFDVKD. Here the CDR3 reads CATSDTGGTDTQYF. For the CDR3, the DNA is TGTGCCACCAGTGATACGGGGGGGACAGATACGCAGTATTTT.